The T cell receptor beta chain described here comes from a study of T cells in Graves' hyperthyroidism and ophthalmopathy. Points on this clonotype: A much larger clone is a single base away; this may be a read error.

Amplification yielded TCR beta CDR3 regions, with RNA transcripts as the source. The HTBI set primed first-round TCR CDR3 RT-PCR. TCRdb processed the multiplex PCR reads anew with MiXCR; each CDR3 protein has one entry. Of around 34,000 distinct CDR3 sequences listed, around 52% are singletons. CDR1 and CDR2 from the germline V gene are MGHDK and SYGVNS. This CDR3 has 13 amino acids. This chain links TRBV25-1 with TRBJ1-1; D gene uncertain. The specimen sequenced was blood. The receptor was isolated from a woman in her forties with Graves' ophthalmopathy. The DNA of the CDR3 is TGTGCCAGCAGTGAATTCGGGAACACTGAAGCTCTCTTT. Translation gives CASSEFGNTEALF.